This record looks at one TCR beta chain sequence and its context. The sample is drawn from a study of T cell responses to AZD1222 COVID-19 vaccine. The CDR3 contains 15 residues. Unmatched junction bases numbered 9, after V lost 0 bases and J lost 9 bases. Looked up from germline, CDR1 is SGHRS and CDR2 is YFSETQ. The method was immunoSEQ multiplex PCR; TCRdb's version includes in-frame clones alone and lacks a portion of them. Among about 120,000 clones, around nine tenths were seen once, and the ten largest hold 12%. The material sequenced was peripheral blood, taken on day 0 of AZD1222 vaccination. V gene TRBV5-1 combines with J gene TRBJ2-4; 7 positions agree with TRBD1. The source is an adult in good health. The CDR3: CASSLGGEGAGIQYF. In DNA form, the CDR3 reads TGCGCCAGCAGCTTGGGCGGAGAGGGGGCTGGCATTCAGTACTTC.